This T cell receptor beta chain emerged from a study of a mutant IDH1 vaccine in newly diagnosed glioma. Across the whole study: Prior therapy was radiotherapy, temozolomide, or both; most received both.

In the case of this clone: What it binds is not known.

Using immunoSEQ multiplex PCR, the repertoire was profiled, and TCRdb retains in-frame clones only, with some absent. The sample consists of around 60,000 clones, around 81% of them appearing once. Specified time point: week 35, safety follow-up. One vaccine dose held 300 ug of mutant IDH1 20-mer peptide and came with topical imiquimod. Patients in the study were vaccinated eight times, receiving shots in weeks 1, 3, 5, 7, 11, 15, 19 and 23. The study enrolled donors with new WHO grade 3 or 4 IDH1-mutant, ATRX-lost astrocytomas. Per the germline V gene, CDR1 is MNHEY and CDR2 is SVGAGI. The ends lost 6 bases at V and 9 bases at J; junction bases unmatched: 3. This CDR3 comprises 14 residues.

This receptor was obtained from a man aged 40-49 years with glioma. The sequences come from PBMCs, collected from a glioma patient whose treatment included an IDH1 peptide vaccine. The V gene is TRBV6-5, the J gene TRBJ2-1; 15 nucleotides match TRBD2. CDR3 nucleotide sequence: TGTGCCAGCAGGGGACTAGCGGGGGGAGGTGAGCAGTTCTTC. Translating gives CASRGLAGGGEQFF.